The rows below give T cell receptor beta chains drawn from one sample of a study. TCRdb analysed the RT-PCR reads with MiXCR anew, one entry per CDR3 protein. Of 550,000 to 750,000 distinct CDR3 sequences in the sample, approximately 15% were seen once. Source material: memory CD4+ T cells from blood. These receptors were taken from a female donor in good health, serving as a healthy control. The CDR3 runs from the conserved cysteine through the conserved F or W. D genes are given only for firm matches. Size values are once, few and many counts, or a class for expanded clones, and some rows have none.

d_gene	v_gene	abundance	j_gene	CDR3nt	CDR3aa
-	TRBV6-5	many	TRBJ2-1	TGTGCCAGCAGTTACTCGGATTACAATGAGCAGTTCTTC	CASSYSDYNEQFF
-	TRBV28	few	TRBJ2-3	TGCGCCTCCGGGACGGTACCTACAGATACGCAGTATTTT	CASGTVPTDTQYF
-	TRBV6-5	few	TRBJ2-2	TGTGCCAGGCCCCAGGGGACCCGGCCCGGGGAGCTGTTTTTT	CARPQGTRPGELFF
TRBD1	TRBV29-1	many	TRBJ1-1	TGCAGCGTTGCCCCGGGACAGGCTATGAACACTGAAGCTTTCTTT	CSVAPGQAMNTEAFF
-	TRBV5-6	-	TRBJ1-1	TGTGCCAGCAGCTTAATCGCGGGTGGCGCTTTCTTT	CASSLIAGGAFF
-	TRBV20-1	many	TRBJ2-5	TGCAGTGGGATTACAGGGTTCGGTTTGGAGACCCAGTACTTC	CSGITGFGLETQYF
-	TRBV11-2	-	TRBJ2-1	TGTGCCAGCAGCTTTGCGGGGTTGGACAATGAGCAGTTCTTC	CASSFAGLDNEQFF
-	TRBV12-3/TRBV12-4	many	TRBJ1-2	TGTGCCAGCAGTCTACAGGCCTATGGCTACACCTTC	CASSLQAYGYTF
TRBD2	TRBV10-3	few	TRBJ2-7	TGTGCCATCACTCAGGGACTAGCGGGAATAGGCGAGCAGTACTTC	CAITQGLAGIGEQYF
TRBD1	TRBV28	few	TRBJ2-7	TGTGCCAGCAGTCTGCCCATCGACAGGGAACTCTACGAGCAGTACTTC	CASSLPIDRELYEQYF
-	TRBV7-2	-	TRBJ2-1	TGTGCCAGCAGCTTTAACTCCTACAATGAGCAGTTCTTC	CASSFNSYNEQFF
TRBD1	TRBV10-3	many	TRBJ2-1	TGTGCCATCAGCGGACAGGGGGCGGACAATGAGCAGTTCTTC	CAISGQGADNEQFF
TRBD2	TRBV24-1	-	TRBJ2-5	TGTGCCACCAGTGATGCGCGGGAGGGGGGGGAGACCCAGTACTTC	CATSDAREGGETQYF
TRBD2	TRBV4-1	few	TRBJ2-7	TGCGCCAGCAGCCAAGAGGCGGCTAGCGGGTCCTCCTACGAGCAGTACTTC	CASSQEAASGSSYEQYF
-	TRBV5-6	few	TRBJ2-7	TGTGCCAGCAGCCCCTCCTCAGGGCACGAGCAGTACTTC	CASSPSSGHEQYF
-	TRBV28	few	TRBJ1-2	TGTGCCAGCAGAACCGGGACCTTCGGGGGCTACACCTTC	CASRTGTFGGYTF
-	TRBV28	few	TRBJ2-1	TGTGCCAGCAGGACCGGGATCAACAATGAGCAGTTCTTC	CASRTGINNEQFF
TRBD2	TRBV5-1	few	TRBJ2-1	TGCGCCAGCAGCTTGGTACCTAGCGGGAGGGCCGGGAATGAGCAGTTCTTC	CASSLVPSGRAGNEQFF
TRBD1	TRBV7-2	many	TRBJ1-2	TGTGCCAGCAGCCCCACGACAGGGAACTATGGCTACACCTTC	CASSPTTGNYGYTF
-	TRBV20-1	-	TRBJ1-1	TGCAGTGCTAAAGCTAGAGGGGCTGAAGCTTTCTTT	CSAKARGAEAFF
TRBD1	TRBV25-1	few	TRBJ2-3	TGTGCCAGCAGGGCGACAGGGGGTACAGATACGCAGTATTTT	CASRATGGTDTQYF
-	TRBV9	few	TRBJ1-6	TGTGCCAGCAGCGTAGCGGGGGACTATAATTCACCCCTCCACTTT	CASSVAGDYNSPLHF
-	TRBV20-1	few	TRBJ1-2	TGCAGTGCTATTAGCCCCCTCAGGGGCCGCCCAATATCTAACTATGGCTACACCTTC	CSAISPLRGRPISNYGYTF
TRBD2	TRBV24-1	many	TRBJ2-1	TGTGCCACCAGTGACAATAGCGGGAGAGGGAATGAGCAGTTCTTC	CATSDNSGRGNEQFF